A selection of T cell receptor beta chains follows, all from one sample in a study of CD8 T cells in ankylosing spondylitis. One entry per CDR3 protein results from TCRdb running MiXCR on the 5' RACE reads. Of 7,500 to 10,000 distinct CDR3 sequences listed, 5% to 6.5% are singletons. The specimen sequenced was blood, either unsorted or a sorted T cell fraction (not recorded which). The receptor set was obtained from a female donor with ankylosing spondylitis or in good health (not recorded which). The CDR3 runs from the conserved cysteine through the conserved F or W. Fields, in order: J gene, clone size, V gene, D gene, CDR3 protein, CDR3 DNA. A D gene is named only where the DNA matches it firmly. Not every row has a clone size; where given, it reads once, few, many or a size class.

>TRBJ2-1|many|TRBV9|.
CASSVEGSLNYNEQFF
TGTGCCAGCAGCGTAGAGGGTAGCCTAAACTACAATGAGCAGTTCTTC
>TRBJ2-7|many|TRBV9|.
CASSVGGDYEQYF
TGTGCCAGCAGCGTAGGCGGAGACTACGAGCAGTACTTC
>TRBJ2-5|many|TRBV9|.
CASSASGMRETQYF
TGTGCCAGCAGCGCCTCCGGGATGAGGGAGACCCAGTACTTC
>TRBJ2-3|many|TRBV9|.
CASSVEGTLTDTQYF
TGTGCCAGCAGCGTAGAAGGGACCCTCACAGATACGCAGTATTTT
>TRBJ1-4|medium-sized|TRBV9|.
CASSVGGEPFNEKLFF
TGTGCCAGCAGCGTAGGGGGCGAGCCGTTTAATGAAAAACTGTTTTTT
>TRBJ2-3|.|TRBV9|.
CASSGPTDTQYF
TGTGCCAGCAGCGGACCCACAGATACGCAGTATTTT
>TRBJ2-3|many|TRBV9|TRBD2
CASSPLGGSTDTQYF
TGTGCCAGCAGCCCCCTGGGGGGGAGCACAGATACGCAGTATTTT
>TRBJ2-4|many|TRBV21-1|.
CASSSSGRADNIQYF
TGTGCCAGCAGCAGTAGCGGGAGGGCCGATAACATTCAGTACTTC
>TRBJ1-2|medium-sized|TRBV9|.
CASSSALRSQFAHGGYTF
TGTGCCAGCAGCTCCGCTCTCAGAAGTCAGTTTGCGCATGGCGGCTACACCTTC
>TRBJ2-2|.|TRBV9|TRBD1
CASSVATGDTGELFF
TGTGCCAGCAGCGTAGCTACAGGGGACACCGGGGAGCTGTTTTTT
>TRBJ2-1|many|TRBV9|TRBD2
CASSTPRLAGGYYNEQFF
TGTGCCAGCAGCACTCCCAGACTAGCGGGGGGGTACTACAATGAGCAGTTCTTC
>TRBJ2-5|many|TRBV9|.
CASSVDLGDQETQYF
TGTGCCAGCAGCGTAGATTTAGGGGATCAAGAGACCCAGTACTTC
>TRBJ2-3|many|TRBV9|TRBD1
CASSVEGATTDTQYF
TGTGCCAGCAGCGTAGAGGGGGCTACCACAGATACGCAGTATTTT
>TRBJ1-2|many|TRBV9|TRBD1
CASSQGANYGYTF
TGTGCCAGCAGCCAGGGGGCTAACTATGGCTACACCTTC
>TRBJ2-1|few|TRBV9|.
CASSIGTTYNEQFF
TGTGCCAGCAGCATCGGGACCACCTACAATGAGCAGTTCTTC
>TRBJ2-7|.|TRBV9|TRBD1
CASSVGTGGLVGHEQYF
TGTGCCAGCAGCGTGGGGACAGGGGGCCTAGTAGGTCACGAGCAGTACTTC
>TRBJ1-2|many|TRBV9|.
CASSVFQIPYGYTF
TGTGCCAGCAGCGTGTTTCAGATCCCCTATGGCTACACCTTC
>TRBJ1-6|many|TRBV9|.
CASSVDRENSPLHF
TGTGCCAGCAGCGTAGACAGGGAAAATTCACCCCTCCACTTT
>TRBJ2-1|many|TRBV9|.
CASSVADYNEQFF
TGTGCCAGCAGCGTAGCGGACTACAATGAGCAGTTCTTC
>TRBJ2-2|many|TRBV9|.
CASSVFFKSVAGELFF
TGTGCCAGCAGCGTATTTTTTAAGAGTGTGGCCGGGGAGCTGTTTTTT
>TRBJ2-5|many|TRBV9|.
CASSPSGSGPQETQYF
TGTGCCAGCAGCCCCTCGGGGAGCGGCCCACAAGAGACCCAGTACTTC
>TRBJ2-1|many|TRBV9|.
CASSVSQANSNEQFF
TGTGCCAGCAGCGTAAGCCAGGCTAATTCTAATGAGCAGTTCTTC
>TRBJ2-3|.|TRBV9|TRBD1
CASSVGGGLSTDTQYF
TGTGCCAGCAGCGTAGGAGGGGGCCTTAGCACAGATACGCAGTATTTT
>TRBJ2-1|many|TRBV9|.
CASSPQGASGKDEQFF
TGTGCCAGCAGCCCTCAGGGGGCTAGCGGGAAAGATGAGCAGTTCTTC
>TRBJ2-1|many|TRBV9|.
CASSARLGWGEQFF
TGTGCCAGCAGCGCTCGACTAGGGTGGGGCGAGCAGTTCTTC
>TRBJ2-7|medium-sized|TRBV21-1|.
CASSKGMTKTYEQYF
TGTGCCAGCAGCAAGGGAATGACAAAAACCTACGAGCAGTACTTC
>TRBJ1-4|.|TRBV9|.
CASSVGGTNEKLFF
TGTGCCAGCAGCGTAGGAGGAACTAATGAAAAACTGTTTTTT
>TRBJ2-3|medium-sized|TRBV9|.
CASSVTERTSTDTQYF
TGTGCCAGCAGCGTAACCGAGCGGACTAGCACAGATACGCAGTATTTT
>TRBJ2-3|many|TRBV9|TRBD2
CASSVESSGGPSTDTQYF
TGTGCCAGCAGCGTAGAGTCTAGCGGGGGTCCTAGCACAGATACGCAGTATTTT
>TRBJ1-6|many|TRBV9|.
CASSEGTGNSPLHF
TGTGCCAGCAGCGAGGGAACAGGGAATTCACCCCTCCACTTT
>TRBJ2-2|.|TRBV9|TRBD2
CASSVRTSGDTGELFF
TGTGCCAGCAGCGTACGGACTAGCGGGGACACCGGGGAGCTGTTTTTT
>TRBJ1-1|medium-sized|TRBV9|.
CASSVGGGSEAFF
TGTGCCAGCAGCGTAGGAGGAGGGTCTGAAGCTTTCTTT
>TRBJ1-2|many|TRBV9|.
CASSGSGGYDGYTF
TGTGCCAGCAGCGGTTCCGGGGGTTATGATGGCTACACCTTC
>TRBJ2-7|many|TRBV9|.
CASSVDQGEQYF
TGTGCCAGCAGCGTAGATCAGGGCGAGCAGTACTTC
>TRBJ2-3|few|TRBV21-1|.
CASSTHPRGACTDTQYF
TGTGCCAGCAGCACCCATCCTAGGGGGGCCTGCACAGATACGCAGTATTTT
>TRBJ2-1|many|TRBV9|TRBD2
CASSPGTSGEYNEQFF
TGTGCCAGCAGCCCCGGGACTAGCGGGGAATACAATGAGCAGTTCTTC
>TRBJ2-1|many|TRBV9|TRBD1
CASSPNRQGAYNEQFF
TGTGCCAGCAGCCCGAATCGACAGGGTGCCTACAATGAGCAGTTCTTC
>TRBJ2-1|.|TRBV9|.
CASSGEGRLDDEQFF
TGTGCCAGCAGCGGAGAGGGACGGTTGGACGATGAGCAGTTCTTC
>TRBJ2-7|many|TRBV9|.
CASSVEGSRDEQYF
TGTGCCAGCAGCGTAGAGGGGTCGAGGGACGAGCAGTACTTC
>TRBJ1-1|many|TRBV9|.
CASSVGAENTEAFF
TGTGCCAGCAGCGTTGGGGCGGAGAACACTGAAGCTTTCTTT
>TRBJ2-3|many|TRBV9|.
CASSDNPGGVADTQYF
TGTGCCAGCAGCGACAACCCGGGGGGCGTGGCAGATACGCAGTATTTT
>TRBJ2-1|.|TRBV9|TRBD1
CASSAYRGPNNEQFF
TGTGCCAGCAGCGCGTACAGGGGCCCTAACAATGAGCAGTTCTTC
>TRBJ2-7|.|TRBV9|.
CASSDPPDRGGNYEQYF
TGTGCCAGCAGCGACCCACCCGACAGGGGAGGGAACTACGAGCAGTACTTC
>TRBJ2-1|many|TRBV9|TRBD2
CASSEGGGTHNEQFF
TGTGCCAGCAGCGAGGGCGGGGGGACGCACAATGAGCAGTTCTTC
>TRBJ2-7|.|TRBV9|.
CASSVDGSIAYEQYF
TGTGCCAGCAGCGTAGATGGGAGCATCGCCTACGAGCAGTACTTC
>TRBJ2-5|many|TRBV9|.
CASSVAYEETQYF
TGTGCCAGCAGCGTAGCGTACGAAGAGACCCAGTACTTC
>TRBJ1-6|many|TRBV9|.
CASSVSGDNSPLHF
TGTGCCAGCAGCGTAAGCGGGGATAATTCACCCCTCCACTTT
>TRBJ2-7|many|TRBV9|TRBD2
CASSIASGPSYEQYF
TGTGCCAGCAGCATAGCTAGCGGGCCGTCCTACGAGCAGTACTTC
>TRBJ2-7|many|TRBV9|TRBD2
CASSVGEAGTYEQYF
TGTGCCAGCAGCGTAGGAGAAGCGGGGACCTACGAGCAGTACTTC
>TRBJ2-1|.|TRBV9|.
CASSNSPGEQFF
TGTGCCAGCAGCAATTCCCCTGGAGAGCAGTTCTTC
>TRBJ1-1|many|TRBV9|TRBD1
CASSAYRGGTEAFF
TGTGCCAGCAGCGCCTACAGGGGAGGCACTGAAGCTTTCTTT
>TRBJ1-1|many|TRBV9|TRBD1
CASSSRPGQGNLNTEAFF
TGTGCCAGCAGCTCAAGACCAGGACAGGGGAATCTGAACACTGAAGCTTTCTTT
>TRBJ2-1|many|TRBV9|TRBD2
CASSAGWTSGNEQFF
TGTGCCAGCAGCGCAGGCTGGACTAGCGGGAACGAGCAGTTCTTC
>TRBJ2-5|many|TRBV9|.
CASSVNNWDNQETQYF
TGTGCCAGCAGCGTAAACAACTGGGACAACCAAGAGACCCAGTACTTC